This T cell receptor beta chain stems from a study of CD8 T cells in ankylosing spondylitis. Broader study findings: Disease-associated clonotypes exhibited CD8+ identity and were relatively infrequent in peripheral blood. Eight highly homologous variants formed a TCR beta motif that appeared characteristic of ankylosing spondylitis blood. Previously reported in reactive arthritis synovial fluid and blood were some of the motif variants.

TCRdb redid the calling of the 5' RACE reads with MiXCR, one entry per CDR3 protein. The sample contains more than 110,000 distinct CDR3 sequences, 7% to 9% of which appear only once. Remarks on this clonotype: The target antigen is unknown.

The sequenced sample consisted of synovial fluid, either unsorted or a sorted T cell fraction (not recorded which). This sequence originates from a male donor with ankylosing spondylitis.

In nucleotides, the CDR3 is TGTGCCAGCACCCCCAGGGGGACAGGGGTCCCAAGAGGGGGCCAGTACTTC. It translates to CASTPRGTGVPRGGQYF. The rearrangement links TRBV28 to TRBJ2-5; 10 positions agree with TRBD1. CDR3 length: 17 residues. V shed 7 bases, J shed 10 bases, and the junction held 21 bases outside the gene matches. CDR1 and CDR2 (germline): MDHEN, SYDVKM.